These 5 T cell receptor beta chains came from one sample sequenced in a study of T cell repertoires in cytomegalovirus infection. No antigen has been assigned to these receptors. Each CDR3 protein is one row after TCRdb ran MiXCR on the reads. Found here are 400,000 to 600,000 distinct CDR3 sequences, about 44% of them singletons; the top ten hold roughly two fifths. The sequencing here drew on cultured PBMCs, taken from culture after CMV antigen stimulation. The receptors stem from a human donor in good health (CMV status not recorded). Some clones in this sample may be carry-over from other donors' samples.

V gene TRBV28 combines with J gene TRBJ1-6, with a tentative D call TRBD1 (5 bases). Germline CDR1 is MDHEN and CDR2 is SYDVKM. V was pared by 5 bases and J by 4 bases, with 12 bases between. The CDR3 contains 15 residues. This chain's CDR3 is CASSPPTDYNSPLHF. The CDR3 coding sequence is TGTGCCAGCAGTCCCCCGACAGATTATAATTCACCCCTCCACTTT.

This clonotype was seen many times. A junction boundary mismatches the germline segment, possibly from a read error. Written as DNA, the CDR3 is TGCGCCAGCAGCTCAGGGGGCTATGGCTACACCTTC. Amino acids: CASSSGGYGYTF. This rearrangement joins TRBV12-3 or TRBV12-4 to TRBJ1-2; 7 bases map to TRBD1. The CDR3 runs 12 residues.

The CDR3 DNA follows: TGCAGTGCACTTAGCGGGGGGGCTGACTCGGCTTCCTACAATGAGCAGTTCTTC. The encoded protein is CSALSGGADSASYNEQFF. This chain joins TRBV20-1 and TRBJ2-1, with TRBD2 matching 11 bases. This CDR3 comprises 18 residues. The V gene end was trimmed by 6 bases and the J gene end by 1 base; junction bases not matched to a gene: 14. CDR1 is DFQATT, CDR2 SNEGSKA, per germline (reference sequence).

Here the CDR3 reads CASGSPYTSADSTDTQYF. The DNA of the CDR3 is TGTGCTAGTGGTTCCCCGTATACTAGCGCCGATAGCACAGATACGCAGTATTTT. The rearrangement links TRBV12-5 to TRBJ2-3; TRBD2 aligns across 7 bases. V shed 4 bases and J 0 bases; nucleotides not matched to a gene: 13. Per germline, CDR1 LGHNT and CDR2 FRNRAP. This CDR3 comprises 18 residues.

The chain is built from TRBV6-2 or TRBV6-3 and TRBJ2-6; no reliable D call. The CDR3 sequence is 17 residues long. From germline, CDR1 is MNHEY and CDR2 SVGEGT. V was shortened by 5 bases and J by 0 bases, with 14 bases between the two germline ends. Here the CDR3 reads CASSLRLLTSGANVLTF. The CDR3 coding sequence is TGTGCCAGCAGTCTCAGGCTACTAACCTCTGGGGCCAACGTCCTGACTTTC.